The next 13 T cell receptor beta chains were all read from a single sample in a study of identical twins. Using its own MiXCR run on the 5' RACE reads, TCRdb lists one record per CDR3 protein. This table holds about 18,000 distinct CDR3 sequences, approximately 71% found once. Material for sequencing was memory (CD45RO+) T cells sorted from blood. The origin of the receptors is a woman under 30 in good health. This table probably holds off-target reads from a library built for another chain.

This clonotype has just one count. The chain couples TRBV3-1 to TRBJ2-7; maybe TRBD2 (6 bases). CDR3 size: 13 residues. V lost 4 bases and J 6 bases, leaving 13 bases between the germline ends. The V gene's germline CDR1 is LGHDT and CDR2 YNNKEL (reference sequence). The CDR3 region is CASSRGGPGEQYF. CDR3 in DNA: TGTGCCAGCAGCCGAGGAGGGCCTGGCGAGCAGTACTTC.

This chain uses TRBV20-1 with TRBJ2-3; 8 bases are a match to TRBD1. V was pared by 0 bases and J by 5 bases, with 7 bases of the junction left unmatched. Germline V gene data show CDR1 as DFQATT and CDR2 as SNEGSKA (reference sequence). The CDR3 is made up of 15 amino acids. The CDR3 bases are TGCAGTGCTAGAGATATAGGACAGGGAAGAGATACGCAGTATTTT. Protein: CSARDIGQGRDTQYF.

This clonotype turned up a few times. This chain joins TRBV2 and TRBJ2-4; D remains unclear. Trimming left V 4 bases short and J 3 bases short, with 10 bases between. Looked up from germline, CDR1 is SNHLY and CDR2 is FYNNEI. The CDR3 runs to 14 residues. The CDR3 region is CASSVWQNKNIQYF. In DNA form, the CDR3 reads TGTGCCAGCAGTGTTTGGCAGAACAAAAACATTCAGTACTTC.

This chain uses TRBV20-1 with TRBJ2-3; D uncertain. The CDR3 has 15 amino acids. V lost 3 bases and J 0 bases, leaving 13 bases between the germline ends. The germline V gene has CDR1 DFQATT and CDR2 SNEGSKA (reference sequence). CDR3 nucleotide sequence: TGCAGTGCTAGCGCCGGATACACTAGCACAGATACGCAGTATTTT. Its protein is CSASAGYTSTDTQYF.

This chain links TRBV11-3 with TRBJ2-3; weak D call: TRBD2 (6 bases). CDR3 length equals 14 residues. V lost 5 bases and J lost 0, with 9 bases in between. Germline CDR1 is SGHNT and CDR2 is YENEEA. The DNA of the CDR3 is TGTGCCAGCAGCCCGGGGACTAGCACAGATACGCAGTATTTT. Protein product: CASSPGTSTDTQYF. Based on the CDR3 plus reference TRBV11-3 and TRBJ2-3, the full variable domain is EAGVVQSPRYKIIEKKQPVAFWCNPISGHNTLYWYLQNLGQGPELLIRYENEEAVDDSQLPKDRFSAERLKGVDSTLKIQPAELGDSAVYLCASSPGTSTDTQYFGPGTRLTVL.

In DNA form, the CDR3 reads TGCAGTGCTCCAGGAAGGGGCGGGACCTACGAGCAGTACTTC. Amino acids: CSAPGRGGTYEQYF. This sequence joins TRBV20-1 and TRBJ2-7, with D possibly TRBD2 on 6 matching bases. CDR1 is DFQATT and CDR2 is SNEGSKA in the germline V gene (reference sequence). The CDR3 covers 14 residues. V lost 5 bases to trimming and J lost 2 bases, with 16 bases between them.

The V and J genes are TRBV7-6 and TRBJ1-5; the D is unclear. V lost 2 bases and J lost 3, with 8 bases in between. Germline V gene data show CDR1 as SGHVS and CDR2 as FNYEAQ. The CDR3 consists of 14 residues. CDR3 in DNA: TGTGCCAGCAGCTTACGGGGATTCAATCAGCCCCAGCATTTT. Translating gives CASSLRGFNQPQHF.

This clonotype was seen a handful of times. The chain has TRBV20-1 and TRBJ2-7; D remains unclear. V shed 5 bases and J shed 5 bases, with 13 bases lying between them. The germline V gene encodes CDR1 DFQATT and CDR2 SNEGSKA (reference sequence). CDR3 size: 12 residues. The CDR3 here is CSAQYGSDEQYF. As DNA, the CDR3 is TGCAGTGCTCAGTACGGGTCTGACGAGCAGTACTTC.

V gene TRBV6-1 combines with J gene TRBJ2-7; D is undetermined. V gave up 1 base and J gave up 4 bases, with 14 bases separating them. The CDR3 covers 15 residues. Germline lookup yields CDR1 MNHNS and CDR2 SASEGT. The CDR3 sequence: CASSEVRREGYEQYF. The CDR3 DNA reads TGTGCCAGCAGTGAAGTGCGTAGGGAAGGGTACGAGCAGTACTTC.

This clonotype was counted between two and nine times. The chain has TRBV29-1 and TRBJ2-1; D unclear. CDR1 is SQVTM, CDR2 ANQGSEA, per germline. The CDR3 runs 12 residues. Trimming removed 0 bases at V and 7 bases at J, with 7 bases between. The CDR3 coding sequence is TGCAGCGTTGAAGATCTACGTAATGAGCAGTTCTTC. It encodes CSVEDLRNEQFF.

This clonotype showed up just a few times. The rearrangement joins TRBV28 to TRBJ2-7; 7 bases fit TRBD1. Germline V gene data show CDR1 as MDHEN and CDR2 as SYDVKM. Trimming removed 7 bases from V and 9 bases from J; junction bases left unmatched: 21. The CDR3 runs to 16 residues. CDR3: CASKWGTGTAGLVQYF. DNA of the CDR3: TGTGCCAGCAAATGGGGGACGGGGACAGCCGGCCTCGTGCAGTACTTC.

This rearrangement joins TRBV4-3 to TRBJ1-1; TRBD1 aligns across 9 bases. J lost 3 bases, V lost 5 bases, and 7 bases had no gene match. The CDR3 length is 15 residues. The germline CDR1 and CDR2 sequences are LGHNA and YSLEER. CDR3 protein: CASSGRTGADTEAFF. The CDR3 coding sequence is TGCGCCAGCAGCGGGAGGACAGGGGCGGACACTGAAGCTTTCTTT.

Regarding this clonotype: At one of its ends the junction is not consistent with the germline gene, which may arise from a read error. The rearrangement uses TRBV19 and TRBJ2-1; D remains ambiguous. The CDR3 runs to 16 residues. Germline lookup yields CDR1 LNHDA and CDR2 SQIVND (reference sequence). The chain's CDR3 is CASGIDLTGAWNEQFF. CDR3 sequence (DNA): TGTGCCAGTGGTATAGATCTGACGGGTGCGTGGAATGAGCAGTTCTTC.